This TCR beta chain was sequenced during a study of CD8 T cells in Susac syndrome (dated by TCRdb to between 2018 and 2020). About the study as a whole: The study used repertoire sequencing to test whether antigen drove CD8+ T cell activation and differentiation in Susac syndrome. The clonality of the CD8+ T cell repertoire was compared across around twelve healthy donors, around 14 Susac syndrome patients and about 16 multiple sclerosis patients. The full study reports these points: The study acknowledged that relatively few individuals were included in the TCR sequencing and HLA analysis.

Peripheral blood CD8+ and CD4+ T cells from healthy donors, Susac syndrome patients and multiple sclerosis patients were profiled using high-throughput TCR beta sequencing. The healthy donors served as controls matched for age and sex. Bulk CD8+ and CD4+ T cells were purified by magnetic negative isolation, while CD8+ TEMRA cells were enriched using FACS. Blood was collected in EDTA tubes and processed within 24 hours, with PBMCs isolated through density gradient centrifugation. PBMCs intended for TCR sequencing were frozen in liquid nitrogen and were later thawed in a 37 degrees C water bath. The sorted or isolated CD4+, CD8+ and CD8+ TEMRA cells had a purity of 90% or higher. Worth noting for this clonotype: It has no known antigen specificity. Base qualities were left out, and no much larger clone turns up one base away.

The germline V gene (reference sequence) gives CDR1 as LNHDA and CDR2 as SQIVND. Relative to germline, V is missing 2 bases and J is missing 1 base, with 2 bases of the junction outside any gene match. From cysteine to phenylalanine, the CDR3 is 15 amino acids long. Only the CDR3 part of the read is kept: 45 bases, read in frame from the first base. RNA was extracted using the RNeasy kit, and about 0.45 to 1 microgram was reverse transcribed with random hexamers. The immunoSEQ multiplex PCR assay, which covers 54 Vbeta and 13 Jbeta segments, was used to amplify TCR beta CDR3 regions. PCR amplification bias was corrected by using a synthetic template baseline for primer optimization and computational correction. Under the source paper's analysis protocol: Reads were assigned to V, D and J genes according to IMGT and analyzed in immunoSEQ Analyzer, with only productive sequences retained. Clonality was calculated as one minus the Shannon entropy normalized by log2 of the number of productive unique sequences. For each patient and control, public and private clones were evaluated among the 100 most prevalent clones. Clones were defined as Susac-specific if absent from the healthy and MS cohorts, from under 1,200 published viral clones and from other ImmuneACCESS disease sequences. TCRdb reworked the public reads: Q25 trimming with fastp, MiXCR clone assembly, productive beta chains retained. Every entry covers one CDR3 protein and lists the most common genes and DNA from its rows. The V and J calls and clone size are TCRdb's, not the authors'. Across this sample there are roughly 110,000 distinct CDR3 sequences, with 85% to 95% seen only once. The ten largest make up around 0.12% of the sample.

Sequenced material: CD8+ T cells from PBMCs. This sequence originates from a human donor in good health. The chain is assembled from TRBV19 and TRBJ2-5, and TRBD1 matches 9 of the central bases. CDR3 sequence: CASSISGQGQETQYF. The bases read TGTGCCAGTAGTATATCGGGACAGGGCCAAGAGACCCAGTACTTC.